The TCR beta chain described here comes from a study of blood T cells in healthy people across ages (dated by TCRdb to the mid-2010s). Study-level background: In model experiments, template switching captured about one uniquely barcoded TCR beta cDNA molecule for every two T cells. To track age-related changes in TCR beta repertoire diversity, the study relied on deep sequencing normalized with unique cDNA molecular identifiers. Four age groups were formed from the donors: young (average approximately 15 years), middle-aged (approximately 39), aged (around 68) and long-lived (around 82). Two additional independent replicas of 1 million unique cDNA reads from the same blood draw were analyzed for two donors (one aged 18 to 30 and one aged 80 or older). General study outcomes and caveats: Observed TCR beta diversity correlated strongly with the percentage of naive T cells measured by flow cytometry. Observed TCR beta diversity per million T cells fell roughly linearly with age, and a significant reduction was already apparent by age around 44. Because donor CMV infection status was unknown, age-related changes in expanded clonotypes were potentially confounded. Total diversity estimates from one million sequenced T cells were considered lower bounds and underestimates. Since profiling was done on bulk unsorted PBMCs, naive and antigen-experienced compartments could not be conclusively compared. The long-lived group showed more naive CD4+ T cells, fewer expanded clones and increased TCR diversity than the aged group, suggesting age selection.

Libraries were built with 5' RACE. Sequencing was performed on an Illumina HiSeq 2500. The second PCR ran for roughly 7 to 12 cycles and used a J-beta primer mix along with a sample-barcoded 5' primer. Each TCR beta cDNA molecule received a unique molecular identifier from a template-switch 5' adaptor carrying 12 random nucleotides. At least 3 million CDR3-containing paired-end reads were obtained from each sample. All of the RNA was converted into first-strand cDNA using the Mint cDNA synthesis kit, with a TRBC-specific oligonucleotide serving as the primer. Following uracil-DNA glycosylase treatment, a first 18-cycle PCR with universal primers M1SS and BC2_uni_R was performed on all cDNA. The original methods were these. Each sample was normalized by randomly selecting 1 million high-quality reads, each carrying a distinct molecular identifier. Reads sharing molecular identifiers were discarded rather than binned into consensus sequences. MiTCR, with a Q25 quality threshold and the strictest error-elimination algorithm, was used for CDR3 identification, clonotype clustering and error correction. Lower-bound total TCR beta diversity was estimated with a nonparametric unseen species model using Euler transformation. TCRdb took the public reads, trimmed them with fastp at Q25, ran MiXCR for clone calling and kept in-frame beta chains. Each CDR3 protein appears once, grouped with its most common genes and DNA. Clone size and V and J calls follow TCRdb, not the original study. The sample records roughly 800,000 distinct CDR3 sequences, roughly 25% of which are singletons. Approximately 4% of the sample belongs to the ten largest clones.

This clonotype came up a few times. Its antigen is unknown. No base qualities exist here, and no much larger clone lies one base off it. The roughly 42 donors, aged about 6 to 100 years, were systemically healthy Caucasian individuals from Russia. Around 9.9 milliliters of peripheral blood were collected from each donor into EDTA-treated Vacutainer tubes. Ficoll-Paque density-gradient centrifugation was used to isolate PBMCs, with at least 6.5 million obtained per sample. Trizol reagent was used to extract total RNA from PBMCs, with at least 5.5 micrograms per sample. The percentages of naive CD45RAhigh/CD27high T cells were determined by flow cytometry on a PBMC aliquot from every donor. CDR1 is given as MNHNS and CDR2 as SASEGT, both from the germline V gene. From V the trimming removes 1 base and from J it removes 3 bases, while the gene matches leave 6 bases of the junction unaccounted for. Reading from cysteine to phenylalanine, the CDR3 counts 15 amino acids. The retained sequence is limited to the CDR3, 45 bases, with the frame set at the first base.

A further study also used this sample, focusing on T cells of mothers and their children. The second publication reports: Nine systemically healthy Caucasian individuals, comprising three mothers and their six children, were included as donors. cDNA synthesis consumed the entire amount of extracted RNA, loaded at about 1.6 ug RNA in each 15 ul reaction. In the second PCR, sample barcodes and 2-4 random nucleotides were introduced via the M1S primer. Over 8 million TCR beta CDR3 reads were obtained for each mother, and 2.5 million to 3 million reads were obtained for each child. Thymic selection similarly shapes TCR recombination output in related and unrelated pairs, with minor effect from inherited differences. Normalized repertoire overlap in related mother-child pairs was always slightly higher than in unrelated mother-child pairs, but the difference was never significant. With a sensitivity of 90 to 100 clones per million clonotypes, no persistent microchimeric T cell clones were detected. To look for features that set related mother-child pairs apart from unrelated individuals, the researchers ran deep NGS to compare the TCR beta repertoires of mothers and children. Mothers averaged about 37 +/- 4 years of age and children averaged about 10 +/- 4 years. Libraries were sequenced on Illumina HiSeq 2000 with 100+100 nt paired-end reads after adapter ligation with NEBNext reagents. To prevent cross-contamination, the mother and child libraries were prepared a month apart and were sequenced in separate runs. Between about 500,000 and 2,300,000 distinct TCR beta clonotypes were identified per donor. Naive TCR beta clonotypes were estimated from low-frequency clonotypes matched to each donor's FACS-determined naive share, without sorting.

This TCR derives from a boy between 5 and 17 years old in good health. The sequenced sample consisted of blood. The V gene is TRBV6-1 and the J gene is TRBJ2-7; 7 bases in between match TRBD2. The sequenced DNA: TGTGCCAGCAGTGAAGGGGAGGGGTCGGTCTACGAGCAGTACTTC. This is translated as CASSEGEGSVYEQYF.